This TCR beta chain is from a study of OX40 agonist ivuxolimab in advanced cancers. About the study as a whole: The costimulatory receptor OX40 (CD134) was targeted by ivuxolimab, a fully human IgG2 agonistic monoclonal antibody. Intravenous ivuxolimab was administered to patients every 2 weeks at six dose levels: 0.01, 0.1, 0.3, 1.5, 3 and 10 mg/kg. Of the roughly 54 dose-escalation patients, hepatocellular carcinoma was present in 19, melanoma in some 15, renal cell carcinoma in 9 and head and neck cancer in 9. In the dose-escalation cohort, roughly 82% of patients were male, and the mean age was 60 years with a range of about 20 to 90. Prior anti-PD-1, anti-PD-L1 or anti-CTLA-4 therapy was permitted, and 40% of dose-escalation patients had received checkpoint inhibitors. Partial responses occurred in three dose-escalation patients, of whom one had hepatocellular carcinoma and two had cutaneous melanoma. The purpose of peripheral TCRbeta sequencing was to test whether ivuxolimab changed TCR sequence diversity and led to clonal T-cell expansion. The paper covers the monotherapy dose-escalation part of the phase I ivuxolimab trial, which included N of about 50 patients. What the work shows at the level of the full study, not this receptor alone: After ivuxolimab, expanded clones were on average more numerous among CD8+ T cells than among CD4+ T cells. In the 0.1-3.0 mg/kg groups, partial responders were among the patients with the lowest normalized peripheral clonal expansion, particularly in CD8+ T cells. At doses of 0.1 to 3.0 mg/kg, clonal expansion of both CD4+ and CD8+ T cells in blood was seen between baseline and week 6. Low levels of normalized T-cell clonal expansion were also seen in some patients who did not respond. The antigen specificity of the clonally expanded peripheral T cells was not determined.

The germline V and J ends show losses of 6 bases and 7 bases respectively, and no gene match explains 11 bases of the junction. In the germline V gene, CDR1 corresponds to MDHEN and CDR2 to SYDVKM. CDR3 length: 15 amino acids, cysteine to phenylalanine. Of the read, only the CDR3 DNA is kept; its 45 bases are in frame from base 1. Regarding this clone: The antigen this receptor binds is unknown. One base away there is no much larger clone; base qualities are not given.

The trial excluded patients who had a history of autoimmune disease or were on systemic immunosuppression. Peripheral blood for TCR sequencing was drawn from every dose cohort at baseline, at cycle 4 day 1 and at cycle 7 day 1. The samples were taken from a phase I, first-in-human, multicenter, open-label dose-escalation trial of ivuxolimab. Adults with locally advanced or metastatic melanoma, renal cell carcinoma, hepatocellular carcinoma or head and neck squamous cell carcinoma were enrolled in the trial. Before TCR sequencing, CD4+ T cells and CD8+ T cells were sorted from peripheral blood as separate populations. Genomic DNA was extracted from sorted cells for sequencing of the TCRbeta CDR3 region. The immunoSEQ Assay was used to sequence the TCRbeta CDR3 regions. In TCRdb, the immuneACCESS table is reduced to in-frame sequences with V and J assigned. These tables do not hold every clone; where another copy was compared, an unresolved V gene accounts for under half, and the others remain unexplained. This sample comprises roughly 54,000 clones, approximately 84% of them detected only once. Of the sample, 1% to 1.5% falls within the top ten clones.

The source of this sequence is an adult with an advanced solid tumor such as melanoma, head and neck, liver or kidney cancer. Sequencing was performed on CD4+ or CD8+ T cells sorted from blood, taken in a trial of the OX40 agonist ivuxolimab. Recombination linked TRBV28 to TRBJ2-1; 8 bases in the junction line up with TRBD2. The CDR3 protein sequence reads: CASSTAGDSWNEQFF. The nucleotide sequence is given as TGTGCCAGCAGCACAGCGGGAGACTCGTGGAATGAGCAGTTCTTC.